This T cell receptor (beta chain) emerged from a study of shared clonotypes between healthy human individuals. Overall study context: Each donor's CD8 memory used one plate, CD8 naive two, each CD4 subset three. Findings and caveats of the study: When compared with the clonotypes that were shared by all four sorted-subset donors, the non-shared clonotypes turned out to have lower generation probabilities.

Partitioning of CD4+ cells yielded a CD45RA+ naive subset and a CD45RA-negative memory subset. Comments on this clone: Its specificity is not known.

Produced via immunoSEQ multiplex PCR; TCRdb's table is partial and in-frame only. The table includes millions of clones, 85% to 95% detected once. CDR3 length: 14 amino acids. V gave up 5 bases and J gave up 5 bases, with 12 bases separating them. Germline values: CDR1 MNHNS, CDR2 SASEGT. The receptor's source is a man younger than 30 in good health. Some clones in this sample may be carry-over from other donors' samples. This rearrangement joins TRBV6-1 to TRBJ1-4; D is undetermined. Sequenced sample: naive CD4+ T cells from PBMCs. The subset is: CD45RA+ positively selected. The CDR3 sequence: CASSLGYVNEKLFF. The CDR3 DNA sequence: TGTGCCAGCAGTCTGGGGTACGTCAATGAAAAACTGTTTTTT.